The text below deals with one T cell receptor beta chain. Other autoimmune diseases, uncontrolled infections, pregnancy or lactation led to the exclusion of patients. The sample originates from a study of Graves' ophthalmopathy and Graves' hyperthyroidism. V was shortened by 3 bases and J by 8 bases, with 10 bases between the two germline ends. This CDR3 has 13 amino acids. Amplified TCR beta CDR3 regions were obtained using RNA transcripts as template. An initial RT-PCR round employing HTBI primers preceded a second-round multiplex PCR. TCRdb processed the multiplex PCR reads anew with MiXCR; each CDR3 protein has one entry. The data hold some 160,000 distinct CDR3 sequences, with around two fifths observed a single time.

This TCR was recovered from a man aged 25 to 40 with Graves' ophthalmopathy. J is TRBJ2-2 and V is TRBV12-3 or TRBV12-4; D remains unclear. The sample was peripheral blood. In DNA, the CDR3 is TGTGCCAGCAGTTTTGACGCGGCTGGGGAGCTGTTTTTT. Translating gives CASSFDAAGELFF.